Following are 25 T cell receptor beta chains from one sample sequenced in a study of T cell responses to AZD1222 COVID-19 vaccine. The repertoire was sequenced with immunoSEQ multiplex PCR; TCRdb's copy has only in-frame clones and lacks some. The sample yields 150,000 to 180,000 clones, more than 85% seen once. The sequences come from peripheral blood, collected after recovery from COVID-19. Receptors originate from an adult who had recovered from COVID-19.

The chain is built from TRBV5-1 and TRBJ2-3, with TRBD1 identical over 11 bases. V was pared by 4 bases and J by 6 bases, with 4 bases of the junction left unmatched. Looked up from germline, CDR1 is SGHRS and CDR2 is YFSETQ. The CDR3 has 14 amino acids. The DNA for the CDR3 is TGCGCCAGCAGCCGGGACAGGGGGTTGGATACGCAGTATTTT. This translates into CASSRDRGLDTQYF.

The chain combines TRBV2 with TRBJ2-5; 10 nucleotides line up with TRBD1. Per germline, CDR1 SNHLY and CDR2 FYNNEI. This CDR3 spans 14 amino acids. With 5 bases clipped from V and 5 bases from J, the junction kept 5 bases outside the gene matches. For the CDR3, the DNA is TGTGCCAGCAGTAAGGGACAGGGGATGGAGACCCAGTACTTC. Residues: CASSKGQGMETQYF.

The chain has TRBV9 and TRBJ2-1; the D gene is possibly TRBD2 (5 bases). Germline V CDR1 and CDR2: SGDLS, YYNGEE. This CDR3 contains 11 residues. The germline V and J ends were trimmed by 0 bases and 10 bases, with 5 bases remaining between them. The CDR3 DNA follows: TGTGCCAGCAGCGTAGGGAGGGAGCAGTTCTTC. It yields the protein CASSVGREQFF.

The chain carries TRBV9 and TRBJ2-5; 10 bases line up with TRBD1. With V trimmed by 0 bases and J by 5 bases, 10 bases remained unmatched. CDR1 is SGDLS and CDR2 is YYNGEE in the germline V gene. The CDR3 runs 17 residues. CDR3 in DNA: TGTGCCAGCAGCGTAGACCCGGGACAGGGGTTAAAGGAGACCCAGTACTTC. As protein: CASSVDPGQGLKETQYF.

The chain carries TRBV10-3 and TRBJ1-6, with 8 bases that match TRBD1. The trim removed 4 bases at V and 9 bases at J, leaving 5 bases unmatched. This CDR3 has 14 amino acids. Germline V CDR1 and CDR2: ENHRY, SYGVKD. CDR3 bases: TGTGCCATCAGTGTCGACAGGGGCGGTTCACCCCTCCACTTT. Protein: CAISVDRGGSPLHF.

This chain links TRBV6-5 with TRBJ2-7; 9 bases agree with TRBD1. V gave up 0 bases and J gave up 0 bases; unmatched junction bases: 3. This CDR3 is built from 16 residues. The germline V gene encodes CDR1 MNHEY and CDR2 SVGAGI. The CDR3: CASSYSGTGSSYEQYF. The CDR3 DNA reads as TGTGCCAGCAGTTACTCTGGGACAGGGAGCTCCTACGAGCAGTACTTC.

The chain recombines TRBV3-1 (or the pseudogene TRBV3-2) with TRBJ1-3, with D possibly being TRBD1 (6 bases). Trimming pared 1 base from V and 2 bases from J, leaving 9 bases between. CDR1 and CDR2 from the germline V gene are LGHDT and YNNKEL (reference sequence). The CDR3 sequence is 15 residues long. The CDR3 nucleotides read TGTGCCAGCAGCCAAGGACAGGCTACTGGAAACACCATATATTTT. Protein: CASSQGQATGNTIYF.

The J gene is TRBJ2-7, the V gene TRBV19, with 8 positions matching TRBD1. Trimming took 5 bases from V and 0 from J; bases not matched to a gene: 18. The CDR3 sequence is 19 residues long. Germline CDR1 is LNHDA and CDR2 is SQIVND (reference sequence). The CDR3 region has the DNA TGTGCCAGTAGTGTCCTCCCAGGGGGCGAATCCCCGAGCTCCTACGAGCAGTACTTC. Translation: CASSVLPGGESPSSYEQYF.

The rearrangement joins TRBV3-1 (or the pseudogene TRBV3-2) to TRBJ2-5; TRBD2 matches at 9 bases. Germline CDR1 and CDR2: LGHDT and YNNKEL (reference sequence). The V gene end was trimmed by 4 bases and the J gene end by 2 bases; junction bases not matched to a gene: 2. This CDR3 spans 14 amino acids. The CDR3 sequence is CASSLAGAQETQYF. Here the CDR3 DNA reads TGTGCCAGCAGCCTAGCGGGAGCTCAAGAGACCCAGTACTTC.

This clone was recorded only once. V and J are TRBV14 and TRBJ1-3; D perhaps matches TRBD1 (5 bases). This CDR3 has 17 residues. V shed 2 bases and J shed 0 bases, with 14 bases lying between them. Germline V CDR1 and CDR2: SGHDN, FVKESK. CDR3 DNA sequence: TGTGCCAGCAGCCAAAAGCAAGGGACCCTCTCTGGAAACACCATATATTTT. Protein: CASSQKQGTLSGNTIYF.

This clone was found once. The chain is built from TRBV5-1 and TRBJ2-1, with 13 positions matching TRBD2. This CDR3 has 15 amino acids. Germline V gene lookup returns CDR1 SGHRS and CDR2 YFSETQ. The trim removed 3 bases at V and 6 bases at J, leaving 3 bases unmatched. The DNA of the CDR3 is TGCGCCAGCAGCTATGGGACTAGCGGGATCAATGAGCAGTTCTTC. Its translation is CASSYGTSGINEQFF.

The CDR3 DNA reads as TGTGCCAGCAGCGTACCAGGGGGCACAGATACGCAGTATTTT. Translated: CASSVPGGTDTQYF. This chain connects TRBV11-2 to TRBJ2-3; TRBD1 is a possible D gene (6 bases). The CDR3 is 14 residues long. The V and J ends lost 5 bases and 1 base respectively, with 10 bases between them. The germline V gene encodes CDR1 SGHAT and CDR2 FQNNGV.

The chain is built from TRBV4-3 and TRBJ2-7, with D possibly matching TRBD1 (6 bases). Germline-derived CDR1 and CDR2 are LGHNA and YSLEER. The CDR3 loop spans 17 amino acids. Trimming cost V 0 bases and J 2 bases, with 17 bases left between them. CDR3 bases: TGCGCCAGCAGCCAAGATTGGTCGCCCGGACAGACCTACGAGCAGTACTTC. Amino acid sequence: CASSQDWSPGQTYEQYF.

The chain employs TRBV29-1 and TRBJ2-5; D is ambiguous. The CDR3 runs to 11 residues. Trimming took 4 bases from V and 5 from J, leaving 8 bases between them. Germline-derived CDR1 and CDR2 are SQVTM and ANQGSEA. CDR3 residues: CSVAAKETQYF. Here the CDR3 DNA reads TGCAGCGTTGCCGCGAAGGAGACCCAGTACTTC.

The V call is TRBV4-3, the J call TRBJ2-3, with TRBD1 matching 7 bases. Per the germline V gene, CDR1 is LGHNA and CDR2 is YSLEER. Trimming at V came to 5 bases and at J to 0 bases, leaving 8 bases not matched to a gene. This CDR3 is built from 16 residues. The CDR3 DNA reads TGCGCCAGCAGCTTAAACCGGGACAGTAGCACAGATACGCAGTATTTT. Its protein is CASSLNRDSSTDTQYF.

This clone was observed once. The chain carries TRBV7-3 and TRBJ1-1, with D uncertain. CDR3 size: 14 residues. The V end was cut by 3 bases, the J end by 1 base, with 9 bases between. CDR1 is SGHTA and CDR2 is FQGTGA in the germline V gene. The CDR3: CASSLGRTNTEAFF. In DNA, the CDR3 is TGTGCCAGCAGCTTGGGCAGAACGAACACTGAAGCTTTCTTT.

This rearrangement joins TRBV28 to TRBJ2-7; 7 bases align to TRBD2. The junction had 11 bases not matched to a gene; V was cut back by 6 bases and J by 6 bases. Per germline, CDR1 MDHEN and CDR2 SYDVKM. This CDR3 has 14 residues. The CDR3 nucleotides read TGTGCCAGCAGCCCGGGGGGAGCTCTCCCCGAGCAGTACTTC. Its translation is CASSPGGALPEQYF.

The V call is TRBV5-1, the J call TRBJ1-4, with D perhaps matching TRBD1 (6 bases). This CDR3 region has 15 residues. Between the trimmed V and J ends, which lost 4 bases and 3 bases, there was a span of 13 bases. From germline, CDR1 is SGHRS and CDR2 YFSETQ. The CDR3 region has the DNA TGCGCCAGCAGCCTCACAGGGACGGCTAATGAAAAACTGTTTTTT. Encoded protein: CASSLTGTANEKLFF.

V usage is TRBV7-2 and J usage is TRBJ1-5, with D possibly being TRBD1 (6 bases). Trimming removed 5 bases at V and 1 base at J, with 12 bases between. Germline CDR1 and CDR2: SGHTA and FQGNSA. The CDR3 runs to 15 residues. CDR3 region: CASSRGGGSNQPQHF. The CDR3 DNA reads TGTGCCAGCAGCCGGGGAGGGGGAAGCAATCAGCCCCAGCATTTT.

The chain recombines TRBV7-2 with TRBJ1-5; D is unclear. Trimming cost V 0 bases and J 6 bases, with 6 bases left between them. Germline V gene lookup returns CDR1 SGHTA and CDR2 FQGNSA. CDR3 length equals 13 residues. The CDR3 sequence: CASSLARGQPQHF. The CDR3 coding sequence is TGTGCCAGCAGCTTAGCGCGAGGTCAGCCCCAGCATTTT. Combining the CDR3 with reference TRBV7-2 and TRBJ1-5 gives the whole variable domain GAGVSQSPSNKVTEKGKDVELRCDPISGHTALYWYRQSLGQGLEFLIYFQGNSAPDKSGLPSDRFSAERTGGSVSTLTIQRTQQEDSAVYLCASSLARGQPQHFGDGTRLSIL.

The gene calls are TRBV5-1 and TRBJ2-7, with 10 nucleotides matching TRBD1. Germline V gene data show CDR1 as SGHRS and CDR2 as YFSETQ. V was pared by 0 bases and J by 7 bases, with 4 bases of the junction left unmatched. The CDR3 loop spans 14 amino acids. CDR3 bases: TGCGCCAGCAGCTTGGGACAGGGGGCTCGAGAGCAGTACTTC. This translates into CASSLGQGAREQYF.

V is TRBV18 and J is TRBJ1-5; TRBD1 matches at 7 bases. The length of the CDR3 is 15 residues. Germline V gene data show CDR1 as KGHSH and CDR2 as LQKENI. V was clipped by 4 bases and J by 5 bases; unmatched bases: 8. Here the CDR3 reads CASSLKGQTHQPQHF. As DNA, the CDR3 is TGTGCCAGCTCACTCAAGGGACAGACTCATCAGCCCCAGCATTTT.

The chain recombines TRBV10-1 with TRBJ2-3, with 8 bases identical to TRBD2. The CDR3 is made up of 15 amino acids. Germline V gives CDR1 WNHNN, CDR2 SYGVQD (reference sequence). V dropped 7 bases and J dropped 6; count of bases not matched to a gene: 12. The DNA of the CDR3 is TGCGCCAGCAATGGCGATTCAGGCGGGGGGGATACGCAGTATTTT. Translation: CASNGDSGGGDTQYF.

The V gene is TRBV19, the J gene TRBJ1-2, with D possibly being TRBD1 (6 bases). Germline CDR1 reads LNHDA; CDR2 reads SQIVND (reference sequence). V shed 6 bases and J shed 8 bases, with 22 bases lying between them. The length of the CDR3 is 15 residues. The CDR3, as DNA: TGTGCCAGTAGAGAGCTAGCGGGTCAGGGGAAAGGCTACACCTTC. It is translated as CASRELAGQGKGYTF.

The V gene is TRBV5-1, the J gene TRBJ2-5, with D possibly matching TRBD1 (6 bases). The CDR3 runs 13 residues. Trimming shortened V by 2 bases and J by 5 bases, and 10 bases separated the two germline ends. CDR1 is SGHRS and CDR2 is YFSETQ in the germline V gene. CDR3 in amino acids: CASSFTGFETQYF. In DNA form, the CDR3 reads TGCGCCAGCAGCTTTACAGGGTTTGAGACCCAGTACTTC.